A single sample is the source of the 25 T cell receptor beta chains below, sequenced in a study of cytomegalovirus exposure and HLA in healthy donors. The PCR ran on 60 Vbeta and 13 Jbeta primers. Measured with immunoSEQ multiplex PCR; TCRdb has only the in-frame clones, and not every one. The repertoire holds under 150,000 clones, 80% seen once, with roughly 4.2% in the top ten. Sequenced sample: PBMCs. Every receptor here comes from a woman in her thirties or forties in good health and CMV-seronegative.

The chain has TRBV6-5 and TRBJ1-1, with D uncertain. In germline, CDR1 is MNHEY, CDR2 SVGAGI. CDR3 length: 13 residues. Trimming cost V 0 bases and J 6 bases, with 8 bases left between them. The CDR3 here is CASSYSQVSEAFF. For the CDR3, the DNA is TGTGCCAGCAGTTACTCTCAGGTGTCTGAAGCTTTCTTT.

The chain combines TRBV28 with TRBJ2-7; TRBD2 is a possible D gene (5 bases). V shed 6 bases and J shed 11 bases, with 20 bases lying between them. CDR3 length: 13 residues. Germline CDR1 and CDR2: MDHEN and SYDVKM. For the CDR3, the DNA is TGTGCCAGCAGGACGGGGTCTCCAGGATGGAAGTACTTC. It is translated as CASRTGSPGWKYF.

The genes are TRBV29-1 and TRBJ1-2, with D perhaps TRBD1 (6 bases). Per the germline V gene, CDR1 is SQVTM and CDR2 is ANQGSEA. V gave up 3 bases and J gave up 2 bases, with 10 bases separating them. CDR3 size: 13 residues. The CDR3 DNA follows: TGCAGCGTTGATTCGGGACAAAACTATGGCTACACCTTC. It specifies CSVDSGQNYGYTF. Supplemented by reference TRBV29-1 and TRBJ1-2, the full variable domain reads SAVISQKPSRDICQRGTSLTIQCQVDSQVTMMFWYRQQPGQSLTLIATANQGSEATYESGFVIDKFPISRPNLTFSTLTVSNMSPEDSSIYLCSVDSGQNYGYTFGSGTRLTVV.

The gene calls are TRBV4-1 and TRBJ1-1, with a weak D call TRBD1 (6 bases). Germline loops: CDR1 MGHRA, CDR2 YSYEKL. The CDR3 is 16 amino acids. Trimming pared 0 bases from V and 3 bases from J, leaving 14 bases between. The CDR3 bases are TGCGCCAGCAGCCAAGAAGGGCGTGGACAGTACACTGAAGCTTTCTTT. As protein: CASSQEGRGQYTEAFF.

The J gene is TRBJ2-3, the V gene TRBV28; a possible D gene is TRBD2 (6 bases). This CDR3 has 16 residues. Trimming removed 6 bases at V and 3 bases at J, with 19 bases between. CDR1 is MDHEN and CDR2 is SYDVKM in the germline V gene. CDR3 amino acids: CASSRLSPGSTDTQYF. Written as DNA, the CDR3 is TGTGCCAGCAGCCGTCTGTCCCCCGGGAGTACAGATACGCAGTATTTT.

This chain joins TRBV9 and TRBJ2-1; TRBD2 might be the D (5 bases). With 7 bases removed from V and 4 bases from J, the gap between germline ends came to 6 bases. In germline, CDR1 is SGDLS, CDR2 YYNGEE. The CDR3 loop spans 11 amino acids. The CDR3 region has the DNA TGTGCCAGCGGGGAGTACAATGAGCAGTTCTTC. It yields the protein CASGEYNEQFF. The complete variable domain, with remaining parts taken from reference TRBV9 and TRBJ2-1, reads DSGVTQTPKHLITATGQRVTLRCSPRSGDLSVYWYQQSLDQGLQFLIQYYNGEERAKGNILERFSAQQFPDLHSELNLSSLELGDSALYFCASGEYNEQFFGPGTRLTVL.

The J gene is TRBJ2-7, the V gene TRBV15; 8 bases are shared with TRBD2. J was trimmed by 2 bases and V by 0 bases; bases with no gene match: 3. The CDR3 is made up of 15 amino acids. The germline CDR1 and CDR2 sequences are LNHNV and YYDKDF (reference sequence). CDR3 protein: CATSRDDSGTYEQYF. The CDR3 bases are TGTGCCACCAGCAGAGATGATAGCGGGACCTACGAGCAGTACTTC.

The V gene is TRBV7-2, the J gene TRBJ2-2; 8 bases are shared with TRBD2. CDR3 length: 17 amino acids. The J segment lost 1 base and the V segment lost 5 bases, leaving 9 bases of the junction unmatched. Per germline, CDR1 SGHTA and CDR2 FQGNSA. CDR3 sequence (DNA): TGTGCCAGCAGCGCAGCATCCCTAGCGGGGAACACCGGGGAGCTGTTTTTT. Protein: CASSAASLAGNTGELFF.

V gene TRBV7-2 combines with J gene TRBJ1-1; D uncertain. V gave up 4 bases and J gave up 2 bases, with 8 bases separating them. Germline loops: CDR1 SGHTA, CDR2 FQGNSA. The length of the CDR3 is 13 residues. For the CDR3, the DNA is TGTGCCAGCAGCTGGAGTGGTAACACTGAAGCTTTCTTT. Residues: CASSWSGNTEAFF.

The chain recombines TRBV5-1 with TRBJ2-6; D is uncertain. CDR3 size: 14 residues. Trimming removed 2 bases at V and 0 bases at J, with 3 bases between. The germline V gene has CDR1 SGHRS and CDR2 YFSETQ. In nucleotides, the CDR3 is TGCGCCAGCAGCTTCAACTCTGGGGCCAACGTCCTGACTTTC. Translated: CASSFNSGANVLTF.

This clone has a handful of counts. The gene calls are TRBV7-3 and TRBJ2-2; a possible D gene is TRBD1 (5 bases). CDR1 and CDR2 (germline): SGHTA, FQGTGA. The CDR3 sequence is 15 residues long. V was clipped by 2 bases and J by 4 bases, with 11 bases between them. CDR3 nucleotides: TGTGCCAGCAGCTTAGGCCAGGGAATCACCGGGGAGCTGTTTTTT. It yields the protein CASSLGQGITGELFF.

The CDR3 DNA follows: TGTGCCAGCAGTTTGGGGGCCAGGGGGATTCGGACCGGGGAGCTGTTTTTT. Translating gives CASSLGARGIRTGELFF. The rearrangement joins TRBV27 to TRBJ2-2; 7 nucleotides agree with TRBD1. J was trimmed by 5 bases and V by 3 bases; bases with no gene match: 12. Germline assignment: CDR1 MNHEY and CDR2 SMNVEV (reference sequence). The CDR3 loop spans 17 amino acids.

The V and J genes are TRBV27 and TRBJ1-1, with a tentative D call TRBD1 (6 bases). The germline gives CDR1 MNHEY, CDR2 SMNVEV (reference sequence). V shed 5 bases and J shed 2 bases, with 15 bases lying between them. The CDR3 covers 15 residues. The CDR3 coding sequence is TGTGCCAGCAGTCTCTCGCGGGGGCGAAACACTGAAGCTTTCTTT. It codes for CASSLSRGRNTEAFF.

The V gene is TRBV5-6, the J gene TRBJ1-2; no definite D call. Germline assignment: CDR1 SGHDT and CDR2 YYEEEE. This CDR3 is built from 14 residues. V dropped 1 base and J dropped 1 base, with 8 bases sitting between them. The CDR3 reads CASSLLAVNYGYTF. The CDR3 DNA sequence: TGTGCCAGCAGCTTGCTTGCGGTTAACTATGGCTACACCTTC.

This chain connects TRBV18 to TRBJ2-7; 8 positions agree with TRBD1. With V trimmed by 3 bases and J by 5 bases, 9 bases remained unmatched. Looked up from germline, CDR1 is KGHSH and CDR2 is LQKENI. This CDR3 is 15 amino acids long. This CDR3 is CASSPYTGTGNEQYF. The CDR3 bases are TGTGCCAGCTCACCGTATACCGGGACAGGCAACGAGCAGTACTTC.

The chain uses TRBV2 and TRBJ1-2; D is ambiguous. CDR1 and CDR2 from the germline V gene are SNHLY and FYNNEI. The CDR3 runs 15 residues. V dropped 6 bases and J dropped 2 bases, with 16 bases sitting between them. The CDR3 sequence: CASSRTGVVNYGYTF. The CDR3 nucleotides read TGTGCCAGCAGCCGGACGGGAGTTGTCAACTATGGCTACACCTTC.

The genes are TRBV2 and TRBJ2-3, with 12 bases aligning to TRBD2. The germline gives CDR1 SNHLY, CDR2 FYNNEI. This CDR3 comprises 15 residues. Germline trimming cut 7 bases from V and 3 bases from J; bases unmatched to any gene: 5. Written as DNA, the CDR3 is TGTGCCAGCAAGGCTAGCGGGGGGGGGACAGATACGCAGTATTTT. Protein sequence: CASKASGGGTDTQYF.

The CDR3 DNA follows: TGTGCCAGCAGTGGGCTAGCAAACCAAGAGACCCAGTACTTC. This codes for CASSGLANQETQYF. The chain carries TRBV25-1 and TRBJ2-5; D may be TRBD2 (5 bases). Germline V CDR1 and CDR2: MGHDK, SYGVNS. The CDR3 consists of 14 residues. Trimming stripped 4 bases from V and 0 bases from J, with 9 bases between.

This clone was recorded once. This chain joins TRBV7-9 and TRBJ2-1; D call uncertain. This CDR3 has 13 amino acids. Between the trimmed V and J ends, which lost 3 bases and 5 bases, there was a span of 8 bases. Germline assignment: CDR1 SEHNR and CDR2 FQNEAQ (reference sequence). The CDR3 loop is CASSLEHNNEQFF. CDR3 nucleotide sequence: TGTGCCAGCAGCTTGGAGCACAACAATGAGCAGTTCTTC.

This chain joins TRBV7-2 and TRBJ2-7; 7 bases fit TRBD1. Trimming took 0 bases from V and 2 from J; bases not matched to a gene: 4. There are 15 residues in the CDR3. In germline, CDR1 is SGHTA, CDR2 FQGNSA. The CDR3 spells CASSLAPGGTYEQYF. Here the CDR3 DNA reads TGTGCCAGCAGCTTAGCGCCAGGGGGAACCTACGAGCAGTACTTC.

CDR3 residues: CASSAGTRITDTQYF. The CDR3 coding sequence is TGCGCCAGCAGTGCCGGGACTAGAATTACAGATACGCAGTATTTT. The chain uses TRBV10-2 and TRBJ2-3; 8 bases agree with TRBD2. The ends lost 4 bases at V and 3 bases at J; junction bases unmatched: 6. The V gene's germline CDR1 is WSHSY and CDR2 SAAADI. The CDR3 spans 15 residues.

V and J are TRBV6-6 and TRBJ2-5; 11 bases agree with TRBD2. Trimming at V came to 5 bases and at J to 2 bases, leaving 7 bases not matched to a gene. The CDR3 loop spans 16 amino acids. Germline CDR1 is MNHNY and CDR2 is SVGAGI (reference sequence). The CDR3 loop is CASSPLGTSGQETQYF. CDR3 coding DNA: TGTGCCAGCAGTCCCCTCGGGACTAGCGGACAAGAGACCCAGTACTTC.

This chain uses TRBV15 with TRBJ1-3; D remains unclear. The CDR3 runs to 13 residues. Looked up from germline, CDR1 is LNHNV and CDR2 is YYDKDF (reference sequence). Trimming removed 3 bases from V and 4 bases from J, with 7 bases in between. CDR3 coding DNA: TGTGCCACCAGCAGGTCCGTAGGAAACACCATATATTTT. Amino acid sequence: CATSRSVGNTIYF.

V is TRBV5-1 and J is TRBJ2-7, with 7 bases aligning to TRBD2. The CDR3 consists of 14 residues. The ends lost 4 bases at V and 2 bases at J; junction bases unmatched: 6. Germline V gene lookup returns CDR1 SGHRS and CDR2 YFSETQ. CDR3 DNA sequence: TGCGCCAGCAGCATGGGGACTATGACCTACGAGCAGTACTTC. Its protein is CASSMGTMTYEQYF.

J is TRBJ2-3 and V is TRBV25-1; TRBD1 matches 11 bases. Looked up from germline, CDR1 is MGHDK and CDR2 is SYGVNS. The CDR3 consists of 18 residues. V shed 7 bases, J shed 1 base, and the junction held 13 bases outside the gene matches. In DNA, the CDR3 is TGTGCCAGCACCCATCGGACAGGGGGCAGTTTAGGCACAGATACGCAGTATTTT. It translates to CASTHRTGGSLGTDTQYF.